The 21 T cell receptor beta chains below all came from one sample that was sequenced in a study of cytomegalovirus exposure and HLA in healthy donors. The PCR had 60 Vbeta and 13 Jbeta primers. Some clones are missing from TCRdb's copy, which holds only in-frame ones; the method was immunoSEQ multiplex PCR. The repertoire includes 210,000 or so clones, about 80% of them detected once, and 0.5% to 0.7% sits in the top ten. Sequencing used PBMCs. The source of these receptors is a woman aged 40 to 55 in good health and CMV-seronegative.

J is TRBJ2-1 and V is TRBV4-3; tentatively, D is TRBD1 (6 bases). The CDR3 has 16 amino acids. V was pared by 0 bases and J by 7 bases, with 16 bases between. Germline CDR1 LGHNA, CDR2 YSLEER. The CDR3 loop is CASSQDSGRGSNEQFF. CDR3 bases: TGCGCCAGCAGCCAAGATTCTGGCAGGGGATCAAATGAGCAGTTCTTC.

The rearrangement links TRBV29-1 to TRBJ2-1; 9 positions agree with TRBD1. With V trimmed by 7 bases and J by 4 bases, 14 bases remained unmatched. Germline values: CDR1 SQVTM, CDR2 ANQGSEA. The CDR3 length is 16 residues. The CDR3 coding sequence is TGCAGCGGCAAGCCGGTGGTAGGGACAGGGTACAATGAGCAGTTCTTC. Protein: CSGKPVVGTGYNEQFF.

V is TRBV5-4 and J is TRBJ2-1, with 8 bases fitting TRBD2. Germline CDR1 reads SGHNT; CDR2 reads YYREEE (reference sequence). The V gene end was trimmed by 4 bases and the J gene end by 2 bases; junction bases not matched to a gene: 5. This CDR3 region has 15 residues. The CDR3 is CASSRGGRTYNEQFF. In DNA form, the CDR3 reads TGTGCCAGCAGCCGGGGGGGCCGAACCTACAATGAGCAGTTCTTC.

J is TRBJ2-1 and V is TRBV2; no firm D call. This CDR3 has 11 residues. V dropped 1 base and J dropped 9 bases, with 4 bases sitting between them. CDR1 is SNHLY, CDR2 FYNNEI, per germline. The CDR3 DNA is TGTGCCAGCAGTGAAGAGAGTGAGCAGTTCTTC. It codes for CASSEESEQFF.

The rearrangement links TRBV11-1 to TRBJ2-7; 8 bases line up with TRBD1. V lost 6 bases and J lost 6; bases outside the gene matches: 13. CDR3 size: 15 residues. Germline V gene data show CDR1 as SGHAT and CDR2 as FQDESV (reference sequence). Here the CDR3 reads CASSPRGRGRFEQYF. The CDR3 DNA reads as TGTGCCAGCAGTCCCAGAGGCAGGGGGCGCTTCGAGCAGTACTTC.

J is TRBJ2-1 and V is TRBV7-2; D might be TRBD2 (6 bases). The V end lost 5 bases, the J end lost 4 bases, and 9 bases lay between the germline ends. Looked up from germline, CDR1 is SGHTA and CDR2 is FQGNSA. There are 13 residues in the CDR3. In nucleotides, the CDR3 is TGTGCCAGCAGCCAGGGACTTTACAATGAGCAGTTCTTC. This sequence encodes CASSQGLYNEQFF. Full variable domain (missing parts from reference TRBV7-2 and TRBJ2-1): GAGVSQSPSNKVTEKGKDVELRCDPISGHTALYWYRQSLGQGLEFLIYFQGNSAPDKSGLPSDRFSAERTGGSVSTLTIQRTQQEDSAVYLCASSQGLYNEQFFGPGTRLTVL.

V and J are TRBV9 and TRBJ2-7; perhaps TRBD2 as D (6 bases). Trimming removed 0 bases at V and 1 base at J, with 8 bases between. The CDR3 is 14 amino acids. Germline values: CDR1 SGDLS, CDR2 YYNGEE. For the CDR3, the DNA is TGTGCCAGCAGCGTAGGTAGCGGTTCCTACGAGCAGTACTTC. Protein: CASSVGSGSYEQYF. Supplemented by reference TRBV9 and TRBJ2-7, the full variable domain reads DSGVTQTPKHLITATGQRVTLRCSPRSGDLSVYWYQQSLDQGLQFLIQYYNGEERAKGNILERFSAQQFPDLHSELNLSSLELGDSALYFCASSVGSGSYEQYFGPGTRLTVT.

The CDR3 DNA follows: TGTGCCATAATGAGGGAAGAGACCCAGTACTTC. Its protein product is CAIMREETQYF. This sequence joins TRBV28 and TRBJ2-5; weak D call: TRBD2 (5 bases). This CDR3 is 11 amino acids long. Looked up from germline, CDR1 is MDHEN and CDR2 is SYDVKM. The V gene lost 10 bases and the J gene lost 3 bases, with 9 bases spanning the gap.

The CDR3 is CASSSVGQGSTEAFF. In DNA, the CDR3 is TGTGCCAGCTCATCCGTCGGGCAGGGGAGCACTGAAGCTTTCTTT. This chain connects TRBV18 to TRBJ1-1, with a possible D match to TRBD1 (6 bases). Germline CDR1 and CDR2: KGHSH and LQKENI. This CDR3 is built from 15 residues. V was cut by 5 bases and J by 4 bases, with 17 bases left in between.

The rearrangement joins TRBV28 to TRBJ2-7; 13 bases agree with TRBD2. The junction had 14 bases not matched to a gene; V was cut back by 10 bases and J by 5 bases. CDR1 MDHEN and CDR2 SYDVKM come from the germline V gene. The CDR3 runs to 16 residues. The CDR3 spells CATQRTSGGLGNEQYF. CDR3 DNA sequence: TGTGCCACCCAGCGGACTAGCGGGGGTCTGGGGAACGAGCAGTACTTC.

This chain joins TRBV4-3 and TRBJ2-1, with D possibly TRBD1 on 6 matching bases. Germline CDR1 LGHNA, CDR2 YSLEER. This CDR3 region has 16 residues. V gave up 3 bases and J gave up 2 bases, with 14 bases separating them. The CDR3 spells CASSHSTGNPYNEQFF. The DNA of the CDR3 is TGCGCCAGCAGCCACTCGACAGGCAACCCCTACAATGAGCAGTTCTTC.

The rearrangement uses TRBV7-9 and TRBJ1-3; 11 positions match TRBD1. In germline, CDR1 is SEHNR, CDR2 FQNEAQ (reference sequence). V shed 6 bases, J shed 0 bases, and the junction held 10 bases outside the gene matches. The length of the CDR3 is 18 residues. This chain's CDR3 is CASSYPGQGVHSGNTIYF. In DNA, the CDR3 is TGTGCCAGCAGTTACCCGGGACAGGGGGTACACTCTGGAAACACCATATATTTT.

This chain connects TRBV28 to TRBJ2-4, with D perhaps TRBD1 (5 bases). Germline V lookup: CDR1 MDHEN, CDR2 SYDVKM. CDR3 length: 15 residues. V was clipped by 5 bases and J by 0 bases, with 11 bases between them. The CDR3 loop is CASSPPGIAKNIQYF. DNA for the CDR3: TGTGCCAGCAGTCCCCCAGGGATAGCCAAAAACATTCAGTACTTC.

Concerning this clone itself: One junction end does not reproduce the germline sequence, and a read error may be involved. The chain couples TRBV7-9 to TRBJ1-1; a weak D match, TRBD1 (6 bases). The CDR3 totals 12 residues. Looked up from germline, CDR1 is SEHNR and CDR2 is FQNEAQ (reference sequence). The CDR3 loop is CSSSLAGAEAFF. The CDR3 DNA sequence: TGTTCCAGCAGCTTAGCAGGGGCTGAAGCTTTCTTT.

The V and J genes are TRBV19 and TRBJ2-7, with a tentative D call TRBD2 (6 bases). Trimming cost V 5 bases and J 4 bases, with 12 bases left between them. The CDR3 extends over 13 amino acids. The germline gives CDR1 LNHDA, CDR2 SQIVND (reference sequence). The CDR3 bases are TGTGCCAGTAGTGTGGAGGGGCGATACGAGCAGTACTTC. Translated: CASSVEGRYEQYF.

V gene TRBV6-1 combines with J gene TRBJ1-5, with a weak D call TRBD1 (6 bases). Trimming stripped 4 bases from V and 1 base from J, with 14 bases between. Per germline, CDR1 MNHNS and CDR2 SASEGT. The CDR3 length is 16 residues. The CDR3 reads CASSGIYRVSNQPQHF. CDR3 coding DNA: TGTGCCAGCAGTGGCATTTACAGGGTGAGCAATCAGCCCCAGCATTTT.

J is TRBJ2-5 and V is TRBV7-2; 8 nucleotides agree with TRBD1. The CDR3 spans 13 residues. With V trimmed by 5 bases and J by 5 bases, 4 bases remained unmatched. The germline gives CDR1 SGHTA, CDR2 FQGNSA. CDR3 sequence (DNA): TGTGCCAGCAGCATTCGACAGGGGGAGACCCAGTACTTC. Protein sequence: CASSIRQGETQYF.

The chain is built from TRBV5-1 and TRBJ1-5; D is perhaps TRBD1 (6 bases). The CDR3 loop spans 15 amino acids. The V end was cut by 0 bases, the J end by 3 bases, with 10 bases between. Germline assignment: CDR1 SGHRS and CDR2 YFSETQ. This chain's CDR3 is CASSLEGHPNQPQHF. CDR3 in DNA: TGCGCCAGCAGCTTGGAGGGACACCCCAATCAGCCCCAGCATTTT. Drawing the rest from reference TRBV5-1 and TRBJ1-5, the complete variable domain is KAGVTQTPRYLIKTRGQQVTLSCSPISGHRSVSWYQQTPGQGLQFLFEYFSETQRNKGNFPGRFSGRQFSNSRSEMNVSTLELGDSALYLCASSLEGHPNQPQHFGDGTRLSIL.

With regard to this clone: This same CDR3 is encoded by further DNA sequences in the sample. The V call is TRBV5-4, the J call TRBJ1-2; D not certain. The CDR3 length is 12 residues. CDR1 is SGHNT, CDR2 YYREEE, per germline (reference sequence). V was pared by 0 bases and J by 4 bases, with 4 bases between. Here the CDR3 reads CASSLDSYGYTF. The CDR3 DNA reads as TGTGCCAGCAGCTTGGACAGCTATGGCTACACCTTC. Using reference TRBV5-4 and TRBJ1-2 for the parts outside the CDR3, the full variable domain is ETGVTQSPTHLIKTRGQQVTLRCSSQSGHNTVSWYQQALGQGPQFIFQYYREEENGRGNFPPRFSGLQFPNYSSELNVNALELDDSALYLCASSLDSYGYTFGSGTRLTVV.

The CDR3 DNA reads TGTGCCAGCAGTTACTCAGGAGCTGACGCCTACGAGCAGTACTTC. Translated, it gives CASSYSGADAYEQYF. The J gene is TRBJ2-7, the V gene TRBV6-6; D remains unclear. CDR3 length: 15 amino acids. Trimming cost V 0 bases and J 2 bases, with 11 bases left between them. The germline V gene has CDR1 MNHNY and CDR2 SVGAGI (reference sequence).

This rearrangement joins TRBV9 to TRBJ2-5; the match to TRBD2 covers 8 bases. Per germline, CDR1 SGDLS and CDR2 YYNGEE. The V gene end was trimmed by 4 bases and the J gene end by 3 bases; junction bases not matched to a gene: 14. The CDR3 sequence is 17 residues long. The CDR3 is CASSFPGGEMGKETQYF. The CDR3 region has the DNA TGTGCCAGCAGCTTCCCGGGAGGGGAAATGGGGAAAGAGACCCAGTACTTC.